The 2 T cell receptor beta chains given below trace back to one sample, sequenced in a study of control samples from healthy donors and cancer patients. TCRdb keeps only in-frame clones here, not all; method: immunoSEQ multiplex PCR. The data show around 140,000 clones, around 94% seen once. The specimen sequenced was blood. These receptors all come from a man aged 40-50 years in good health.

This clone was observed a single time. This chain joins TRBV7-3 and TRBJ1-6; tentative D call: TRBD1 (6 bases). V lost 5 bases, J lost 10 bases, and 15 bases lay in between. Germline CDR1 and CDR2: SGHTA and FQGTGA. The CDR3 extends over 14 amino acids. The CDR3: CASSVTGWGSPLHF. Here the CDR3 DNA reads TGTGCCAGCAGCGTCACAGGGTGGGGATCACCCCTCCACTTT.

This chain uses TRBV6-5 with TRBJ2-3; TRBD2 aligns across 10 bases. CDR1 MNHEY and CDR2 SVGAGI come from the germline V gene. Trimming removed 0 bases from V and 1 base from J; junction bases left unmatched: 1. The CDR3 is 16 residues long. This CDR3 is CASSYSLAGGTDTQYF. The CDR3 DNA reads TGTGCCAGCAGTTACTCGCTAGCGGGGGGCACAGATACGCAGTATTTT.